What follows is one T cell receptor beta chain and its context. This record comes from a study of blood T cell repertoires in COVID-19. Looking at the study overall: PBMCs, B-cell-depleted T cells, or T cells were the source of the cDNA or gDNA that made up the material.

Clones were read by immunoSEQ multiplex PCR, and TCRdb kept only the in-frame ones, dropping some. The sample has 100,000 to 120,000 clones, nearly 90% seen once. Germline V gene data show CDR1 as SEHNR and CDR2 as FQNEAQ (reference sequence). Between the trimmed V and J ends, which lost 1 base and 5 bases, there was a span of 12 bases. CDR3 length: 15 residues. Specimen: peripheral blood. This receptor was taken from a woman between 70 and 85 years old who had recovered from COVID-19. The chain uses TRBV7-9 and TRBJ2-4; D might be TRBD1 (5 bases). The CDR3 DNA is TGTGCCAGCAGCTTAGAGGGTAGGGGCCAAAACATTCAGTACTTC. It yields the protein CASSLEGRGQNIQYF.